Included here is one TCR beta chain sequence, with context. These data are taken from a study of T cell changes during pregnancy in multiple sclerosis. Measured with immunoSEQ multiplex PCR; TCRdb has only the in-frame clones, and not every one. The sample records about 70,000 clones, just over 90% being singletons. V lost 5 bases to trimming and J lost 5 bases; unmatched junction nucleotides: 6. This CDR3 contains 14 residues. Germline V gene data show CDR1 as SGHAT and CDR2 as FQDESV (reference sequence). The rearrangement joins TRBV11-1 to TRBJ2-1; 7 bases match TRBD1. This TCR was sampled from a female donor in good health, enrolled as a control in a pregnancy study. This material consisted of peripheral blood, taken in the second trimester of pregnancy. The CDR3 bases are TGTGCCAGCAGCGTTCCGGGACAGAACAATGAGCAGTTCTTC. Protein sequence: CASSVPGQNNEQFF.